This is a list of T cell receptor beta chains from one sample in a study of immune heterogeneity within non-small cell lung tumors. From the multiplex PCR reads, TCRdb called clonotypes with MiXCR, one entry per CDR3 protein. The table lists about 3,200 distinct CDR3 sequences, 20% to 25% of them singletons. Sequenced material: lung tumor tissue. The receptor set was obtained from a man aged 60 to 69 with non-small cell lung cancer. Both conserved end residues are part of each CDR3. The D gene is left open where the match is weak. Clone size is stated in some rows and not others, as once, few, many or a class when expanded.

TGTGCCAGCAGACCCTCCGGGACAGGAGAAGTAAATTCACCCCTCCACTTT,CASRPSGTGEVNSPLHF,medium-sized,TRBD1,TRBV28,TRBJ1-6
TGTGCCAGCAGCCCAGGGTCAGATACGCAGTATTTT,CASSPGSDTQYF,medium-sized,NA,TRBV7-6,TRBJ2-3
TGTGCCAGCAGTCCGCTTACGGTGGATGAAAAACTGTTTTTT,CASSPLTVDEKLFF,medium-sized,NA,TRBV6-1,TRBJ1-4
TGTGCCAGCAGCTCCGGAAGGGGACAGGGGAACTATGACTACACCTTC,CASSSGRGQGNYDYTF,NA,TRBD1,TRBV5-4,TRBJ1-2
TGTGCCAGCAGCCGAACCTACGAGCAGTACTTC,CASSRTYEQYF,medium-sized,NA,TRBV7-9,TRBJ2-7
TGTGCCAGCATCCCTATACCCTCCTACGAGCAGTACTTC,CASIPIPSYEQYF,NA,NA,TRBV6-1,TRBJ2-7
TGCAGCGTTGGGGGAGGACTAGCGGAGCCCCAAGAGACCCAGTACTTC,CSVGGGLAEPQETQYF,medium-sized,TRBD2,TRBV29-1,TRBJ2-5
TGCAGTGCTAGGGGACTACCCAATGAGCAGTTCTTC,CSARGLPNEQFF,many,TRBD2,TRBV20-1,TRBJ2-1
TGCAGTGCTAGAGCGTCTAGCGGGAGTAATGAGCAGTTCTTC,CSARASSGSNEQFF,NA,TRBD2,TRBV20-1,TRBJ2-1
TGTGCCATCAGTGAGGGTGGGTACTCCTACGAGCAGTACTTC,CAISEGGYSYEQYF,medium-sized,NA,TRBV10-3,TRBJ2-7
TGTGCCAGCAGCTCAGGGGAAGAGACCCAGTACTTC,CASSSGEETQYF,NA,NA,TRBV9,TRBJ2-5
TGTGCCAGCACAAAACCTTCGGCGGTAGGGTTCTCAGATACGCAGTATTTT,CASTKPSAVGFSDTQYF,few,NA,TRBV6-1,TRBJ2-3
TGCGCCAGCAGCTTGGCCTTAGGGTTCAGGAACACCGGGGAGCTGTTTTTT,CASSLALGFRNTGELFF,medium-sized,NA,TRBV5-1,TRBJ2-2
TGTGCCAGCAGTCTAATGACAGGGATGGGGCCATGGCCCCAGCATTTT,CASSLMTGMGPWPQHF,large,TRBD1,TRBV27,TRBJ1-5
TGCAGTGCTAGGGTTGGTGAAGGTCAGCCCCAGCATTTT,CSARVGEGQPQHF,many,NA,TRBV20-1,TRBJ1-5
TGCAGTGCTAGTCTGCTAGCGGGATCCCATGAGCAGTTCTTC,CSASLLAGSHEQFF,many,TRBD2,TRBV20-1,TRBJ2-1
TGTGCCAGCAGCTTAAGTGCTAGGTTATCTGGTTCTATGTATGGCTACACCTTC,CASSLSARLSGSMYGYTF,medium-sized,NA,TRBV7-3,TRBJ1-2
TGTGCCAGCGGCCCCGGTGGAGGTTCCACCGGGGAGCTGTTTTTT,CASGPGGGSTGELFF,NA,NA,TRBV11-3,TRBJ2-2
TGTGCCAGCAGTGAACTGGGGAGCGAGCAGTACTTC,CASSELGSEQYF,medium-sized,NA,TRBV6-1,TRBJ2-7
TGTGCCATCAGTGACCGCGGGAGGAAATACAATGAGCAGTTCTTC,CAISDRGRKYNEQFF,medium-sized,TRBD2,TRBV10-3,TRBJ2-1
TGTGCCAGCAGACGATTGACTGGAACTAATGAAAAACTGTTTTTT,CASRRLTGTNEKLFF,NA,NA,TRBV3-1,TRBJ1-4
TGCGCCAGCAGCTTGGATAGAGAAAACTATGGCTACACCTTC,CASSLDRENYGYTF,medium-sized,NA,TRBV5-1,TRBJ1-2
TGTGCCAGCAGTTCAGGGATCCATAATGAAAAACTGTTTTTT,CASSSGIHNEKLFF,medium-sized,NA,TRBV28,TRBJ1-4
TGTGCCTGGAGTGTACGCGGGTCTGGGGCCAACGTCCTGACTTTC,CAWSVRGSGANVLTF,medium-sized,NA,TRBV30,TRBJ2-6
TGTGCCAGCAGCCCCACGGGACAAATCTACGAGCAGTACTTC,CASSPTGQIYEQYF,medium-sized,NA,TRBV7-8,TRBJ2-7
TGCAGCTTCCAGACAGGGCGGTTCACTGAAGCTTTCTTT,CSFQTGRFTEAFF,many,TRBD1,TRBV29-1,TRBJ1-1
TGTGCCAGCAGTTGGGGGGACAGGGGTTACGAGCAGTACTTC,CASSWGDRGYEQYF,medium-sized,TRBD1,TRBV5-6,TRBJ2-7
TGCGCCAGCAGCTTGGTAGTAGCGTGGTACAATGAGCAGTTCTTC,CASSLVVAWYNEQFF,medium-sized,NA,TRBV5-1,TRBJ2-1
TGTGCCAGCAGGGGACAGGGGGCGTACACCGGGGAGCTGTTTTTT,CASRGQGAYTGELFF,medium-sized,TRBD1,TRBV25-1,TRBJ2-2
TGTGCCAGCAGCCCACGGACTGCCGTAGCGGGCATCTCCTACGAGCAGTACTTC,CASSPRTAVAGISYEQYF,large,TRBD2,TRBV13,TRBJ2-7
TGCAGTGCCCCGAAGGGGGGAGCGGGAGGGTTGAATACGCAGTATTTT,CSAPKGGAGGLNTQYF,large,TRBD2,TRBV20-1,TRBJ2-3
TGTGCCAGTAGTATTTTCGGGAGCTTCGGGCCGAATGAGCAGTTCTTC,CASSIFGSFGPNEQFF,medium-sized,NA,TRBV19,TRBJ2-1
TGTGCCAGCAGGCCAGGACAGACTTCAACGCCCCAGCATTTT,CASRPGQTSTPQHF,medium-sized,NA,TRBV6-1,TRBJ1-5
TGTGCCAGCAGCTCACCGGGACAGGGTGGTACGCAGTATTTT,CASSSPGQGGTQYF,NA,TRBD1,TRBV7-2,TRBJ2-3
TGCAGCGCCGTAACCCTGACGGAGGATTATTCCTACGAGCAGTACTTC,CSAVTLTEDYSYEQYF,medium-sized,NA,TRBV29-1,TRBJ2-7
TGTGCCAGCAGATCGGGCACAGATACGCAGTATTTT,CASRSGTDTQYF,large,NA,TRBV6-1,TRBJ2-3
TGTGCCAGCAGTGATAGACTAGCGGAGTCCACAGATACGCAGTATTTT,CASSDRLAESTDTQYF,medium-sized,TRBD2,TRBV2,TRBJ2-3
TGTGCCAGCAGCTTGGTGGAGGGTCGATATTCACCCCTCCACTTT,CASSLVEGRYSPLHF,medium-sized,NA,TRBV5-5,TRBJ1-6
TGTGCCACCAGTGATACAGGGGAATTCACCGGGGAGCTGTTTTTT,CATSDTGEFTGELFF,medium-sized,TRBD1,TRBV24-1,TRBJ2-2
TGTGCCAGCAGCATGGACGGAAACAATGAGCAGTTCTTC,CASSMDGNNEQFF,many,NA,TRBV7-6,TRBJ2-1
TGTGCCAGCAGTCCGCAGAGCACAGATACGCAGTATTTT,CASSPQSTDTQYF,medium-sized,NA,TRBV2,TRBJ2-3
TGCAGTGCTAGTGCTCCCAGCGGTCGTCAAGAGACCCAGTACTTC,CSASAPSGRQETQYF,few,NA,TRBV20-1,TRBJ2-5
TGTGCCAGCAGTGAAGCCCCAGGGGGCAATGGTTCACCCCTCCACTTT,CASSEAPGGNGSPLHF,large,TRBD1,TRBV6-1,TRBJ1-6
TGCAGTGTTGTCGGTACTGAAGCTTTCTTT,CSVVGTEAFF,medium-sized,NA,TRBV20-1,TRBJ1-1
TGCGCCAGCAGCACAGGGGCCCTGTATGGCTACACCTTC,CASSTGALYGYTF,NA,TRBD1,TRBV5-1,TRBJ1-2
TGTGCCAGCAGCTTAGTTGTGAACACTGAAGCTTTCTTT,CASSLVVNTEAFF,medium-sized,NA,TRBV11-2,TRBJ1-1
TGTGCCAGCAGTTTACTCCCCCTGTCAGGGTCTGTTAATTCACCCCTCCACTTT,CASSLLPLSGSVNSPLHF,large,NA,TRBV27,TRBJ1-6
TGTGCCAGCAGCTCTAGCGGCGCCGACTATGGCTACCCCTTC,CASSSSGADYGYPF,once,NA,TRBV7-9,TRBJ1-2
TGTGCCAGTACCCGGACAGCGGACCAAGAGACCCAGTACTTC,CASTRTADQETQYF,few,NA,TRBV19,TRBJ2-5
TGTGCCATACGGGGGAGGACCGGGTCCCATGAGCAGTTCTTC,CAIRGRTGSHEQFF,NA,NA,TRBV28,TRBJ2-1
TGTGCCAGCTCACCAAGGTCTGACACTGAAGCTTTCTTT,CASSPRSDTEAFF,many,NA,TRBV18,TRBJ1-1
TGTGCCAGCAGGAAATCTAACATGGCCGCTGAGCAGTTCTTC,CASRKSNMAAEQFF,medium-sized,NA,TRBV27,TRBJ2-1
TGTGCCAGCAGTTTAGCTGGGAGCTCCTACAACGAGCAGTTCTTC,CASSLAGSSYNEQFF,NA,NA,TRBV27,TRBJ2-1
TGCAGTTTTACTCCACGGTTAGATACGCAGTATTTT,CSFTPRLDTQYF,NA,NA,TRBV20-1,TRBJ2-3
TGTGCCAGCTCGGGACTAGCGGGAGTTAGCGGGGAGCTGTTTTTT,CASSGLAGVSGELFF,medium-sized,TRBD2,TRBV9,TRBJ2-2
TGTGCCAGCAGCTTAGGGTCGGACGGCCCCTACGAGCAGTACTTC,CASSLGSDGPYEQYF,medium-sized,NA,TRBV7-3,TRBJ2-7
TGTGCCAGCAGCTCGGGACAGGCGAACACCGGGGAGCTGTTTTTT,CASSSGQANTGELFF,medium-sized,TRBD1,TRBV7-9,TRBJ2-2
TGTGCCAGCTCACCAAAAGAGTCGGCGGGCGAAGCTTTCTTT,CASSPKESAGEAFF,medium-sized,NA,TRBV18,TRBJ1-1
TGTGCCAGCAGCTTGCAGGGCGGGCGTTATTTTGGGCAGTACTTC,CASSLQGGRYFGQYF,NA,NA,TRBV5-6,TRBJ2-7